One and the same sample provided the 14 T cell receptor beta chains below, sequenced in a study of T-cell memory formation after mild COVID-19. MiXCR was run by TCRdb on the 5' RACE reads, yielding one entry per CDR3 protein. In the table there are approximately 390,000 distinct CDR3 sequences, approximately 16% of which are singletons. Sequencing input: PBMCs or a T cell subset sorted from them (not recorded which). The receptors were gathered from a man between 18 and 35 years old who had mild COVID-19 (a few samples of this study predate the infection). Cell type and time point are not known.

A few counts support this clonotype. The chain couples TRBV6-1 to TRBJ1-5; D is unclear. There are 12 residues in the CDR3. V lost 8 bases to trimming and J lost 7 bases, with 12 bases between them. Germline lookup yields CDR1 MNHNS and CDR2 SASEGT. CDR3 loop: CASFSGGQPQHF. In nucleotides, the CDR3 is TGTGCCAGCTTCAGCGGAGGGCAGCCCCAGCATTTT.

The rearrangement uses TRBV10-1 and TRBJ2-3; 10 nucleotides agree with TRBD1. Germline V lookup: CDR1 WNHNN, CDR2 SYGVQD (reference sequence). The CDR3 length is 16 residues. V gave up 6 bases and J gave up 5 bases; unmatched junction bases: 11. This CDR3 reads CASSLGTGEEGDTQYF. The DNA for the CDR3 is TGCGCCAGCAGCCTCGGGACAGGGGAGGAAGGAGATACGCAGTATTTT.

The chain links TRBV20-1 to TRBJ2-5; perhaps TRBD2 as D (5 bases). The germline V gene encodes CDR1 DFQATT and CDR2 SNEGSKA (reference sequence). The germline V and J ends were trimmed by 6 bases and 1 base, with 12 bases remaining between them. The CDR3 contains 13 residues. CDR3 amino acids: CSAPTRGQETQYF. Here the CDR3 DNA reads TGCAGTGCGCCCACTAGAGGCCAAGAGACCCAGTACTTC.

The genes are TRBV7-2 and TRBJ1-3; D is unclear. The CDR3 is 14 residues long. Germline assignment: CDR1 SGHTA and CDR2 FQGNSA. V lost 2 bases to trimming and J lost 1 base, with 6 bases between them. The CDR3 DNA follows: TGTGCCAGCAGCTTATGGGTTTCTGGAAACACCATATATTTT. Protein product: CASSLWVSGNTIYF. The whole variable domain, remainder taken from reference TRBV7-2 and TRBJ1-3, is GAGVSQSPSNKVTEKGKDVELRCDPISGHTALYWYRQSLGQGLEFLIYFQGNSAPDKSGLPSDRFSAERTGGSVSTLTIQRTQQEDSAVYLCASSLWVSGNTIYFGEGSWLTVV.

V is TRBV11-3 and J is TRBJ2-1, with D hard to call. The germline gives CDR1 SGHNT, CDR2 YENEEA. This CDR3 contains 14 residues. V was cut by 0 bases and J by 3 bases, with 6 bases left in between. The CDR3 loop is CASSLDHGYNEQFF. CDR3 coding DNA: TGTGCCAGCAGCTTAGATCACGGCTACAATGAGCAGTTCTTC. The full variable domain, in which reference TRBV11-3 and TRBJ2-1 provide the parts outside the CDR3, is EAGVVQSPRYKIIEKKQPVAFWCNPISGHNTLYWYLQNLGQGPELLIRYENEEAVDDSQLPKDRFSAERLKGVDSTLKIQPAELGDSAVYLCASSLDHGYNEQFFGPGTRLTVL.

The chain uses TRBV18 and TRBJ2-2, with D unclear. The V end lost 1 base, the J end lost 4 bases, and 19 bases lay between the germline ends. This CDR3 is built from 18 residues. Per the germline V gene, CDR1 is KGHSH and CDR2 is LQKENI. In DNA, the CDR3 is TGTGCCAGCTCACCACGGAGTACAGCAAGGCTGGGCACCGGGGAGCTGTTTTTT. Translated, it gives CASSPRSTARLGTGELFF. The full variable domain, completed using reference TRBV18 and TRBJ2-2, is NAGVMQNPRHLVRRRGQEARLRCSPMKGHSHVYWYRQLPEEGLKFMVYLQKENIIDESGMPKERFSAEFPKEGPSILRIQQVVRGDSAAYFCASSPRSTARLGTGELFFGEGSRLTVL.

This clonotype was detected many times. This chain uses TRBV5-8 with TRBJ2-7, with no clear D. Germline V gene sequence: CDR1 SGHTS, CDR2 YDEGEE. This CDR3 is built from 13 residues. Trimming left V 2 bases short and J 6 bases short, with 12 bases between. CDR3 amino acids: CASSFGQFAEQYV. The CDR3 nucleotides read TGTGCCAGCAGCTTCGGGCAGTTTGCCGAGCAGTACGTC.

The rearrangement links TRBV7-6 to TRBJ2-3, with a tentative D call TRBD1 (6 bases). CDR1 and CDR2 from the germline V gene are SGHVS and FNYEAQ. The V and J ends lost 1 base and 4 bases respectively, with 12 bases between them. This CDR3 contains 15 residues. CDR3 loop: CASSLVPRQADTQYF. The CDR3, as DNA: TGTGCCAGCAGCTTAGTGCCGCGACAGGCAGATACGCAGTATTTT.

The chain combines TRBV12-3 or TRBV12-4 with TRBJ2-1, with 9 bases fitting TRBD1. Germline trimming cut 5 bases from V and 3 bases from J; bases unmatched to any gene: 5. The CDR3 is made up of 15 amino acids. The CDR3 sequence: CASSLPGQGYNEQFF. As DNA, the CDR3 is TGTGCCAGCAGTCTCCCGGGACAGGGCTACAATGAGCAGTTCTTC.

The J gene is TRBJ1-2, the V gene TRBV10-2, with D perhaps TRBD1 (5 bases). Germline lookup yields CDR1 WSHSY and CDR2 SAAADI. This CDR3 has 15 amino acids. V lost 2 bases and J lost 4, with 14 bases in between. The CDR3 DNA reads as TGCGCCAGCAGTGAGACGGCCTGGGGGGGCTATGGCTACACCTTC. The encoded protein is CASSETAWGGYGYTF.

This clonotype was seen a few times. The chain is built from TRBV9 and TRBJ2-6; D gene uncertain. Germline V lookup: CDR1 SGDLS, CDR2 YYNGEE. The germline V and J ends were trimmed by 0 bases and 0 bases, with 4 bases remaining between them. The CDR3 is made up of 15 amino acids. This CDR3 reads CASSVDSSGANVLTF. The CDR3 DNA is TGTGCCAGCAGCGTAGATAGCTCTGGGGCCAACGTCCTGACTTTC. Complete variable domain (other parts from reference TRBV9 and TRBJ2-6): DSGVTQTPKHLITATGQRVTLRCSPRSGDLSVYWYQQSLDQGLQFLIQYYNGEERAKGNILERFSAQQFPDLHSELNLSSLELGDSALYFCASSVDSSGANVLTFGAGSRLTVL.

The rearrangement links TRBV3-1 to TRBJ2-3; D remains ambiguous. Germline V gives CDR1 LGHDT, CDR2 YNNKEL (reference sequence). There are 13 residues in the CDR3. V lost 6 bases, J lost 5 bases, and 12 bases lay in between. The CDR3 region has the DNA TGTGCCAGCAGTTCGGACCTCCAAGATACGCAGTATTTT. Its translation: CASSSDLQDTQYF.

The gene calls are TRBV4-3 and TRBJ1-5; D is ambiguous. CDR1 is LGHNA, CDR2 YSLEER, per germline. The CDR3 covers 17 residues. V lost 2 bases and J 1 base, leaving 15 bases between the germline ends. The CDR3 coding sequence is TGCGCCAGCAGCCAAAGTCTAAGGGTTTTCAGCAATCAGCCCCAGCATTTT. Protein: CASSQSLRVFSNQPQHF.

This clonotype has only a few counts. The gene calls are TRBV9 and TRBJ1-6; D not certain. This CDR3 is built from 14 residues. The V end lost 0 bases, the J end lost 9 bases, and 10 bases lay between the germline ends. Germline loops: CDR1 SGDLS, CDR2 YYNGEE. This CDR3 reads CASSVGESVSPLHF. The CDR3 DNA sequence: TGTGCCAGCAGCGTAGGGGAGTCCGTTTCACCCCTCCACTTT.